These 16 T cell receptor beta chains share one sample of origin, sequenced in a study of OX40 agonist ivuxolimab in advanced cancers. The table came from immunoSEQ multiplex PCR; TCRdb's copy has only in-frame clones and leaves some out. The sample lists roughly 76,000 clones, approximately 85% occurring once. The sequencing used CD4+ or CD8+ T cells sorted from blood, collected in a trial of the OX40 agonist ivuxolimab. Receptors were obtained from an adult with an advanced solid tumor such as melanoma, head and neck, liver or kidney cancer.

V gene TRBV10-1 combines with J gene TRBJ2-1, with 11 positions matching TRBD2. J was trimmed by 8 bases and V by 6 bases; bases with no gene match: 9. Germline-derived CDR1 and CDR2 are WNHNN and SYGVQD (reference sequence). The CDR3 consists of 15 residues. CDR3 residues: CASSDTGLAVDEQFF. The CDR3 DNA reads TGCGCCAGCAGCGATACGGGACTAGCGGTAGATGAGCAGTTCTTC.

The chain recombines TRBV19 with TRBJ2-3, with TRBD2 as a possible D gene (6 bases). V was shortened by 6 bases and J by 5 bases, with 15 bases between the two germline ends. Germline CDR1 reads LNHDA; CDR2 reads SQIVND (reference sequence). The CDR3 covers 14 residues. Here the CDR3 reads CASRRSSGRDTQYF. As DNA, the CDR3 is TGTGCCAGTAGGCGGAGTAGCGGACGAGATACGCAGTATTTT.

The V gene is TRBV27, the J gene TRBJ2-7, with 9 bases matching TRBD2. V shed 6 bases, J shed 0 bases, and the junction held 18 bases outside the gene matches. The CDR3 contains 19 residues. Germline assignment: CDR1 MNHEY and CDR2 SMNVEV (reference sequence). CDR3 DNA sequence: TGTGCCAGCAGGCCCGGACAAACACTAGCGGGCCAATCCTCCTACGAGCAGTACTTC. This sequence encodes CASRPGQTLAGQSSYEQYF.

This clone was observed once. The V and J genes are TRBV28 and TRBJ1-2, with D hard to call. Germline V gene lookup returns CDR1 MDHEN and CDR2 SYDVKM. V lost 8 bases and J 3 bases, leaving 16 bases between the germline ends. The CDR3 is made up of 14 amino acids. The DNA of the CDR3 is TGTGCCAGCGCCATCCGAAAATCGGACTATGGCTACACCTTC. Translation: CASAIRKSDYGYTF.

V and J are TRBV6-1 and TRBJ2-7; 11 bases line up with TRBD1. Trimming removed 3 bases from V and 5 bases from J; junction bases left unmatched: 6. Per germline, CDR1 MNHNS and CDR2 SASEGT. This CDR3 has 15 residues. The CDR3 region is CASSDQDRGLNEQYF. The CDR3 nucleotides are TGTGCCAGCAGTGATCAGGACAGGGGGCTCAACGAGCAGTACTTC.

This chain joins TRBV5-1 and TRBJ2-7; perhaps TRBD2 as D (5 bases). CDR1 is SGHRS and CDR2 is YFSETQ in the germline V gene. V was shortened by 2 bases and J by 2 bases, with 14 bases between the two germline ends. This CDR3 contains 15 residues. CDR3 nucleotide sequence: TGCGCCAGCAGCTTATCGACGAGCGGAACCTACGAGCAGTACTTC. Its translation: CASSLSTSGTYEQYF.

This sequence joins TRBV7-2 and TRBJ1-1; D is possibly TRBD1 (5 bases). This CDR3 has 13 amino acids. V lost 5 bases and J 1 base, leaving 8 bases between the germline ends. The V gene's germline CDR1 is SGHTA and CDR2 FQGNSA. The CDR3 reads CASSIQENTEAFF. DNA for the CDR3: TGTGCCAGCAGCATACAGGAGAACACTGAAGCTTTCTTT.

The chain couples TRBV18 to TRBJ2-1; D remains ambiguous. Deletions cut 3 bases from V and 7 bases from J, with 10 bases between. The V gene's germline CDR1 is KGHSH and CDR2 LQKENI. This CDR3 contains 13 residues. CDR3 loop: CASSPSGGNEQFF. The CDR3 bases are TGTGCCAGCTCACCGTCTGGTGGGAATGAGCAGTTCTTC.

This clone has just a few counts. The chain is built from TRBV6-5 and TRBJ1-2; D unclear. Trimming took 8 bases from V and 3 from J, leaving 13 bases between them. This CDR3 is built from 13 residues. Per germline, CDR1 MNHEY and CDR2 SVGAGI. The CDR3: CASRRHVDYGYTF. Here the CDR3 DNA reads TGTGCCAGCCGGAGACATGTCGACTATGGCTACACCTTC.

V is TRBV30 and J is TRBJ1-5, with D maybe TRBD1 (6 bases). The CDR3 extends over 14 amino acids. Per the germline V gene, CDR1 is GTSNPN and CDR2 is SVGIG (reference sequence). V was pared by 2 bases and J by 7 bases, with 15 bases between. Written as DNA, the CDR3 is TGTGCCTGGAGTAGGAACAGGGCGGACCAGCCCCAGCATTTT. Its translation is CAWSRNRADQPQHF.

CDR3 nucleotides: TGTGCCAGTAGTATATCTAGTAGCAATCAGCCCCAGCATTTT. Amino acids: CASSISSSNQPQHF. V gene TRBV19 combines with J gene TRBJ1-5, with unresolved D. The germline CDR1 and CDR2 sequences are LNHDA and SQIVND (reference sequence). This CDR3 contains 14 residues. The V and J ends lost 2 bases and 0 bases respectively, with 5 bases between them.

This clone was detected a few times. The chain employs TRBV5-8 and TRBJ2-3, with D unclear. V lost 4 bases to trimming and J lost 0 bases, with 15 bases between them. The germline V gene has CDR1 SGHTS and CDR2 YDEGEE. The CDR3 consists of 16 residues. The CDR3 here is CASSLDRGISTDTQYF. The DNA for the CDR3 is TGTGCCAGCAGCCTAGACCGAGGAATAAGCACAGATACGCAGTATTTT.

This clone was found once. The chain couples TRBV19 to TRBJ2-4, with 7 bases matching TRBD2. There are 17 residues in the CDR3. The trim removed 0 bases at V and 0 bases at J, leaving 5 bases unmatched. Germline V gives CDR1 LNHDA, CDR2 SQIVND (reference sequence). CDR3 loop: CASSIDQTSLAKNIQYF. In DNA, the CDR3 is TGTGCCAGTAGTATAGACCAGACTAGCTTAGCCAAAAACATTCAGTACTTC. Full variable domain (outside the CDR3, taken from reference TRBV19 and TRBJ2-4): DGGITQSPKYLFRKEGQNVTLSCEQNLNHDAMYWYRQDPGQGLRLIYYSQIVNDFQKGDIAEGYSVSREKKESFPLTVTSAQKNPTAFYLCASSIDQTSLAKNIQYFGAGTRLSVL.

The V and J genes are TRBV6-5 and TRBJ2-7; D not resolved. The V gene lost 5 bases and the J gene lost 4 bases, with 12 bases spanning the gap. In germline, CDR1 is MNHEY, CDR2 SVGAGI. This CDR3 has 13 amino acids. CDR3 DNA: TGTGCCAGCAGTGAAGTTCAAGTGTACGAGCAGTACTTC. Amino acids: CASSEVQVYEQYF.

The J gene is TRBJ2-5, the V gene TRBV11-2; perhaps TRBD2 as D (5 bases). Germline lookup yields CDR1 SGHAT and CDR2 FQNNGV. Deletions cut 5 bases from V and 7 bases from J, with 17 bases between. The CDR3 spans 14 residues. The CDR3 DNA is TGTGCCAGCAGCCCACCGGCCGGGGTCGGGACCCAGTACTTC. This encodes CASSPPAGVGTQYF.

V is TRBV7-9 and J is TRBJ2-7; possible D gene TRBD2, 6 bases. The V end was cut by 2 bases, the J end by 5 bases, with 16 bases between. This CDR3 spans 15 amino acids. Germline CDR1 SEHNR, CDR2 FQNEAQ (reference sequence). CDR3 region: CASSLTGTEGNEQYF. CDR3 DNA sequence: TGTGCCAGCAGCTTAACGGGCACGGAGGGAAACGAGCAGTACTTC.